The 28 T cell receptor beta chains listed next were all sequenced from one sample in a study of tumor-infiltrating lymphocytes in primary liver carcinoma. From roughly 21-30 mg of unsorted bulk tissue, DNA and RNA were co-extracted together. Priming with a constant-region primer yielded TCR beta cDNA from 450 to 550 ng total RNA. Slightly modified ARM-PCR, run as three nested multiplex PCR rounds, produced the TCR beta libraries. Two initial PCR rounds of about 11 cycles each paired TRBV1-TRBV30 forward primers with a C-beta reverse primer. Via MiXCR, TCRdb re-called the multiplex PCR reads, giving one row per CDR3 protein. In the table there are tens of thousands of distinct CDR3 sequences, more than 65% of which are singletons. The sample was liver tumor tissue from sampling region 1. Subset given: tumor region T1, superior pole. The receptor set was obtained from a man between 40 and 49 years old with primary liver carcinoma and hepatitis B virus infection.

This clonotype was picked up one time. An end of the junction does not agree with germline; a read error may underlie this. This chain joins TRBV6-6 and TRBJ1-6; possibly TRBD1 for D (6 bases). The CDR3 has 13 amino acids. CDR1 and CDR2 (germline): MNHNY, SVGAGI (reference sequence). In DNA, the CDR3 is TGTTCCAGCAATGCAGGGGACTATTCACCCCTCCACTTT. Protein product: CSSNAGDYSPLHF.

V is TRBV12-3 or TRBV12-4 and J is TRBJ2-2; D gene uncertain. The CDR3 runs 14 residues. The CDR3 reads CVTSLGRNTGELFF. The CDR3 DNA sequence: TGTGTCACCAGTTTAGGGCGGAACACCGGGGAGCTGTTTTTT.

The sample holds many counts of this clonotype. The V call is TRBV29-1, the J call TRBJ2-7; D might be TRBD1 (5 bases). CDR1 SQVTM and CDR2 ANQGSEA come from the germline V gene. V dropped 4 bases and J dropped 3 bases, with 10 bases sitting between them. This CDR3 has 12 amino acids. The CDR3 nucleotides are TGCAGCGTTGCGGACAATCGCTACGAGCAGTACTTC. Its protein is CSVADNRYEQYF.

Of note for this clonotype: The junction shows a germline mismatch at one end, possibly a read error. The chain couples TRBV6-1 to TRBJ2-3; 8 bases align to TRBD1. The CDR3 is 14 residues long. Germline V gene data show CDR1 as MNHNS and CDR2 as SASEGT. The CDR3 DNA reads as TGTGCCAGCCAGGACAGGGTGACGTCAGATATGCAGTATTTT. Translation gives CASQDRVTSDMQYF.

Concerning this clonotype itself: This may come from a read error, since a much larger clone is one base off. The rearrangement joins TRBV7-8 to TRBJ2-1, with TRBD2 matching 7 bases. The CDR3 is 14 residues long. The V gene's germline CDR1 is SGHVS and CDR2 FQNEAQ. V was pared by 0 bases and J by 9 bases, with 5 bases of the junction left unmatched. The CDR3 loop is CASSLAGGQCEQFF. CDR3 nucleotides: TGTGCCAGCAGCTTAGCGGGAGGGCAATGTGAGCAGTTCTTC.

This clonotype was seen many times. The rearrangement joins TRBV12-3 or TRBV12-4 to TRBJ1-2; 8 bases map to TRBD1. The CDR3 runs 13 residues. J lost 12 bases, V lost 5 bases, and 11 bases had no gene match. The CDR3, as DNA: TGTGCCAGCAGTGAAATGACAGGGGCCAGTGACACCTTC. It specifies CASSEMTGASDTF.

To note about this clonotype: One end of the junction is discordant with germline, which a read error may explain. The gene calls are TRBV6-1 and TRBJ1-1; 8 nucleotides align to TRBD1. The CDR3 length is 16 residues. The germline gives CDR1 MNHNS, CDR2 SASEGT. The CDR3 sequence: CVSSELGGTGDTEAFF. DNA for the CDR3: TGTGTCAGCAGTGAATTGGGAGGGACAGGCGACACTGAAGCTTTCTTT.

This chain joins TRBV10-3 and TRBJ2-1; no firm D call. V shed 10 bases and J shed 5 bases, with 12 bases lying between them. Per germline, CDR1 ENHRY and CDR2 SYGVKD. The length of the CDR3 is 12 residues. Here the CDR3 reads CATGESNNEQFF. The DNA of the CDR3 is TGTGCCACCGGTGAGTCGAACAATGAGCAGTTCTTC.

The gene calls are TRBV28 and TRBJ2-7; D is perhaps TRBD2 (7 bases). CDR1 and CDR2 from the germline V gene are MDHEN and SYDVKM. CDR3 length: 15 residues. Trimming shortened V by 6 bases and J by 2 bases, and 17 bases separated the two germline ends. The CDR3 spells CASSRRGGNTYEQYF. Written as DNA, the CDR3 is TGTGCCAGCAGCCGTAGGGGGGGGAACACCTACGAGCAGTACTTC.

Points on this clonotype: The junction differs from germline at one of its ends, possibly a read error. CDR3 loop: CSVEWDRIRSHNEQFF. DNA for the CDR3: TGCAGCGTTGAATGGGATAGGATTAGATCTCACAATGAACAGTTCTTC. The chain is built from TRBV29-1 and TRBJ2-1; D ambiguous. The germline gives CDR1 SQVTM, CDR2 ANQGSEA. This CDR3 contains 16 residues.

On this clonotype itself: Germline is not matched at one junction end, which may reflect a read error. The V gene is TRBV6-1, the J gene TRBJ2-3, with D hard to call. From germline, CDR1 is MNHNS and CDR2 SASEGT. The CDR3 spans 14 residues. CDR3 protein: CASIEQWSTDTQYF. The CDR3 DNA reads as TGTGCCAGCATCGAACAGTGGAGCACAGATACGCAATATTTT.

With regard to this clonotype: One junction end does not reproduce the germline sequence, and a read error may be involved. The genes are TRBV11-2 and TRBJ2-3; D uncertain. The CDR3 is 15 residues long. Germline V gene lookup returns CDR1 SGHAT and CDR2 FQNNGV. In DNA, the CDR3 is TGTGCCAGCACCTTAGGAGTCCCGGGCACAAATACGCAATATTTT. Protein: CASTLGVPGTNTQYF.

Points on this clonotype: One end of the junction is discordant with germline, which a read error may explain. V gene TRBV24-1 combines with J gene TRBJ2-3; D possibly matches TRBD1 or TRBD2 (6 bases each). Germline values: CDR1 KGHDR, CDR2 SFDVKD. CDR3 length: 15 amino acids. CDR3: CATSEKGGSTDKQYF. The CDR3, as DNA: TGTGCCACCAGTGAAAAAGGGGGGAGCACAGATAAGCAGTATTTT.

This clonotype has more than one count but fewer than ten. CDR3 amino acids: CASSFGVLYEQYF. The CDR3 DNA reads TGTGCCAGCAGTTTTGGGGTTTTGTACGAGCAGTACTTC. V usage is TRBV27 and J usage is TRBJ2-7; D is uncertain. Trimming left V 3 bases short and J 4 bases short, with 10 bases between. This CDR3 contains 13 residues. The germline CDR1 and CDR2 sequences are MNHEY and SMNVEV (reference sequence).

This sequence joins TRBV11-2 and TRBJ2-1; D remains unclear. Germline CDR1 and CDR2: SGHAT and FQNNGV. The CDR3 extends over 15 amino acids. The CDR3 reads CVSSLVTEAYNEQFF. The CDR3 DNA is TGTGTCAGTAGCTTAGTTACAGAGGCCTACAATGAGCAGTTCTTC.

In this sample, this clonotype turned up a few times. This chain connects TRBV6-1 to TRBJ2-4; the D is unclear. CDR1 and CDR2 (germline): MNHNS, SASEGT. V was cut by 4 bases and J by 8 bases, with 6 bases left in between. The CDR3 sequence is 11 residues long. The CDR3 DNA is TGTGCCAGCAGTGCGGCTGACATTCAGTACTTC. This encodes CASSAADIQYF.

This chain joins TRBV12-3 or TRBV12-4 and TRBJ2-7; TRBD2 might be the D (5 bases). V shed 7 bases and J shed 0 bases, with 13 bases lying between them. The CDR3 length is 14 residues. CDR3 region: CASMSISDSYEQYF. Here the CDR3 DNA reads TGTGCCAGCATGAGTATTAGCGACTCCTACGAGCAGTACTTC.

Comment on this clonotype: This clone may be a read error of a much larger clone one base away. The chain has TRBV28 and TRBJ2-7; 7 nucleotides agree with TRBD2. V lost 10 bases, J lost 5 bases, and 11 bases stayed unmatched. The CDR3 loop spans 13 amino acids. The germline V gene encodes CDR1 MDHEN and CDR2 SYDVKM. CDR3 in amino acids: CANIPAGEDEQYF. The CDR3 nucleotides are TGTGCCAACATCCCCGCGGGAGAAGACGAGCAGTACTTC.

The J gene is TRBJ2-1, the V gene TRBV5-1, with TRBD2 as a possible D gene (6 bases). V was cut by 6 bases and J by 0 bases, with 16 bases left in between. The CDR3 has 16 amino acids. CDR1 is SGHRS and CDR2 is YFSETQ in the germline V gene. As DNA, the CDR3 is TGCGCCAGCAACCGGGACTTGCAGTCCTCCTACAATGAGCAGTTCTTC. This sequence encodes CASNRDLQSSYNEQFF.

As to this clonotype: Mismatch with germline at one junction end may stem from a read error. The CDR3 DNA is TGCGCCAGCAGCCAGCCTACCGGGGCCTCCTATGGCTATACCTTC. Translating gives CASSQPTGASYGYTF. This chain joins TRBV4-1 and TRBJ1-2; weak D call: TRBD1 (5 bases). CDR1 is MGHRA and CDR2 is YSYEKL in the germline V gene. The CDR3 has 15 amino acids.

Notes on this clonotype: A much larger clone sits a single nucleotide away, making a read error possible. This chain joins TRBV5-1 and TRBJ1-1, with D hard to call. The germline V gene encodes CDR1 SGHRS and CDR2 YFSETQ. This CDR3 has 19 amino acids. The CDR3 protein is CASSSPKDLNKLKLPEASF. The DNA for the CDR3 is TGCGCCAGCAGCTCCCCGAAGGATTTGAACAAGCTGAAACTCCCTGAAGCTTCCTTT.

Remarks on this clonotype: A much more abundant neighbour one base away suggests this may be a read error. This CDR3 is CASCLWGLSSYEQYF. The CDR3 DNA follows: TGTGCCAGCTGCTTATGGGGGCTGAGCTCCTACGAGCAGTACTTC. The V call is TRBV7-9, the J call TRBJ2-7; maybe TRBD1 (6 bases). The germline gives CDR1 SEHNR, CDR2 FQNEAQ (reference sequence). The CDR3 loop spans 15 amino acids. The full variable domain, completed using reference TRBV7-9 and TRBJ2-7, is DTGVSQNPRHKITKRGQNVTFRCDPISEHNRLYWYRQTLGQGPEFLTYFQNEAQLEKSRLLSDRFSAERPKGSFSTLEIQRTEQGDSAMYLCASCLWGLSSYEQYFGPGTRLTVT.

This clonotype was seen a single time. The CDR3 carries no conserved terminal phenylalanine or tryptophan, so it likely arises from a read error. The rearrangement uses TRBV7-8 and TRBJ1-4; D may be TRBD1 (5 bases). V gave up 5 bases and J gave up 8 bases, with 18 bases separating them. This CDR3 spans 15 amino acids. Germline V gives CDR1 SGHVS, CDR2 FQNEAQ. DNA for the CDR3: TGTGCCAGCAGCCCGCTGGAGGGGCAAGGCGAAAAACTGTTTTAT. Protein sequence: CASSPLEGQGEKLFY.

The chain joins TRBV20-1 to TRBJ2-7, with 11 bases fitting TRBD1. Per germline, CDR1 DFQATT and CDR2 SNEGSKA (reference sequence). V was pared by 0 bases and J by 6 bases, with 7 bases of the junction left unmatched. This CDR3 spans 15 amino acids. CDR3: CSARDGTGGNCEQYF. DNA of the CDR3: TGCAGTGCTAGAGATGGGACAGGGGGTAACTGCGAGCAGTACTTC.

The chain has TRBV28 and TRBJ1-1; D not resolved. Germline assignment: CDR1 MDHEN and CDR2 SYDVKM. This CDR3 region has 11 residues. The CDR3 DNA is TGTGGTAGCAGCCCCGGGGCTGAAGCTTTCTTT. Translated: CGSSPGAEAFF. Full variable domain (remainder filled in from reference TRBV28 and TRBJ1-1): DVKVTQSSRYLVKRTGEKVFLECVQDMDHENMFWYRQDPGLGLRLIYFSYDVKMKEKGDIPEGYSVSREKKERFSLILESASTNQTSMYLCGSSPGAEAFFGQGTRLTVV.

On this clonotype: The junction departs from the called germline gene at one end, perhaps through a read error. For the CDR3, the DNA is TGTGCCAGCACCCGGGATAGGAGGACCGCAACTAATGGAAAACTGTTTTTT. This encodes CASTRDRRTATNGKLFF. J is TRBJ1-4 and V is TRBV6-1; D gene uncertain. Germline V gene sequence: CDR1 MNHNS, CDR2 SASEGT. The CDR3 is 17 residues long.

A remark on this clonotype: A read error may account for a junction end that differs from germline. The genes are TRBV11-1 and TRBJ2-1; possibly TRBD2 for D (6 bases). Germline V lookup: CDR1 SGHAT, CDR2 FQDESV (reference sequence). The CDR3 runs to 17 residues. Written as DNA, the CDR3 is TGTGCCAGCAGCCTTGGACTATCGGGAGAAGTTGACAATGAGCAGTTCTTT. Translation: CASSLGLSGEVDNEQFF. The full variable domain, rest sourced from reference TRBV11-1 and TRBJ2-1, is EAEVAQSPRYKITEKSQAVAFWCDPISGHATLYWYRQILGQGPELLVQFQDESVVDDSQLPKDRFSAERLKGVDSTLKIQPAELGDSAMYLCASSLGLSGEVDNEQFFGPGTRLTVL.

To note about this clonotype: Its ends do not fully match the called genes, so a read error is possible. The J gene is TRBJ2-7, the V gene TRBV11-2; D ambiguous. The CDR3 runs 15 residues. Per germline, CDR1 SGHAT and CDR2 FQNNGV. The CDR3 DNA is TGTGCCAGCAGTCTCGACGTGACTCTACCCTACGAGCAATACTTC. The encoded protein is CASSLDVTLPYEQYF. The full variable domain, completed using reference TRBV11-2 and TRBJ2-7, is EAGVAQSPRYKIIEKRQSVAFWCNPISGHATLYWYQQILGQGPKLLIQFQNNGVVDDSQLPKDRFSAERLKGVDSTLKIQPAKLEDSAVYLCASSLDVTLPYEQYFGPGTRLTVT.